Listed here are 18 T cell receptor beta chains from one sample, sequenced in a study of blood T cell repertoires in COVID-19. Measured with immunoSEQ multiplex PCR; TCRdb has only the in-frame clones, and not every one. The sample contains 360,000 or so clones, roughly 90% of which appear only once. The source material was peripheral blood. Source of these receptors: a woman aged 55 to 70 with COVID-19, enrolled during active disease.

This clone showed up just a few times. This chain connects TRBV3-1 (or the pseudogene TRBV3-2) to TRBJ1-1, with D perhaps matching TRBD1 (5 bases). Trimming cost V 7 bases and J 4 bases, with 16 bases left between them. Germline CDR1 is LGHDT and CDR2 is YNNKEL (reference sequence). The length of the CDR3 is 14 residues. The CDR3 coding sequence is TGTGCCAGCACACAGGCTGGGGGGGGCACTGAAGCTTTCTTT. This translates into CASTQAGGGTEAFF.

The chain employs TRBV5-6 and TRBJ1-2, with TRBD1 matching 7 bases. Per germline, CDR1 SGHDT and CDR2 YYEEEE. V lost 3 bases, J lost 2 bases, and 4 bases stayed unmatched. The CDR3 contains 14 residues. The CDR3 nucleotides read TGTGCCAGCAGCTGGGAAGGGGGCAACTATGGCTACACCTTC. It encodes CASSWEGGNYGYTF.

The CDR3 sequence is CASSIGRPELYGYTF. Written as DNA, the CDR3 is TGTGCCAGTAGTATAGGAAGGCCAGAACTATATGGCTACACCTTC. The J gene is TRBJ1-2, the V gene TRBV19; D ambiguous. In germline, CDR1 is LNHDA, CDR2 SQIVND (reference sequence). The CDR3 sequence is 15 residues long. V lost 1 base to trimming and J lost 5 bases, with 14 bases between them.

Of note for this clone: This may come from a read error, since a much larger clone is one base off. Other DNA sequences in the sample encode the same CDR3. The chain recombines TRBV5-4 with TRBJ2-7, with a weak D call TRBD1 (6 bases). Germline V gene sequence: CDR1 SGHNT, CDR2 YYREEE (reference sequence). CDR3 length equals 14 residues. The CDR3 loop reads CASSSKNRVDEQYF. The DNA of the CDR3 is TGTGCCAGCAGCTCAAAGAACAGGGTAGACGAACAGTACTTC.

This clone was observed a single time. V is TRBV19 and J is TRBJ1-1; D might be TRBD1 (6 bases). This CDR3 has 12 amino acids. CDR1 and CDR2 (germline): LNHDA, SQIVND (reference sequence). Between the trimmed V and J ends, which lost 6 bases and 5 bases, there was a span of 10 bases. The CDR3 DNA follows: TGTGCCAGTAGACAGGGTGGGACTGAAGCTTTCTTT. Translated: CASRQGGTEAFF.

The genes are TRBV5-1 and TRBJ2-1, with 8 bases lining up with TRBD1. Per the germline V gene, CDR1 is SGHRS and CDR2 is YFSETQ. CDR3 length: 16 residues. After removal of 4 bases from V and 1 base from J, the junction contained 7 bases not matched to a gene. The CDR3 sequence: CASSRWTGTSYNEQFF. CDR3 bases: TGCGCCAGCAGCAGATGGACAGGGACGTCCTACAATGAGCAGTTCTTC. The full variable domain, with the rest looked up from reference TRBV5-1 and TRBJ2-1, is KAGVTQTPRYLIKTRGQQVTLSCSPISGHRSVSWYQQTPGQGLQFLFEYFSETQRNKGNFPGRFSGRQFSNSRSEMNVSTLELGDSALYLCASSRWTGTSYNEQFFGPGTRLTVL.

The gene calls are TRBV6-5 and TRBJ1-1; D gene unclear. Looked up from germline, CDR1 is MNHEY and CDR2 is SVGAGI. This CDR3 has 12 amino acids. V lost 5 bases and J 0 bases, leaving 4 bases between the germline ends. The CDR3 loop is CASSRVNTEAFF. As DNA, the CDR3 is TGTGCCAGCAGTCGAGTGAACACTGAAGCTTTCTTT.

The V gene is TRBV6-2 or TRBV6-3, the J gene TRBJ2-5; D not certain. The CDR3 runs to 12 residues. Trimming cost V 2 bases and J 5 bases, with 6 bases left between them. Germline V gene data show CDR1 as MNHEY and CDR2 as SVGEGT. The CDR3 is CASSYTGETQYF. CDR3 nucleotide sequence: TGTGCCAGCAGTTACACCGGGGAGACCCAGTACTTC.

This chain connects TRBV5-1 to TRBJ2-3; 7 nucleotides align to TRBD1. The CDR3 runs to 17 residues. Trimming removed 1 base from V and 5 bases from J; junction bases left unmatched: 13. CDR1 is SGHRS and CDR2 is YFSETQ in the germline V gene. CDR3 sequence: CASSLSTAGGPGDTQYF. Written as DNA, the CDR3 is TGCGCCAGCAGCTTGAGTACGGCAGGGGGACCTGGAGATACGCAGTATTTT.

The CDR3 protein is CSVGQDREAFF. CDR3 sequence (DNA): TGCAGCGTTGGTCAGGACAGGGAAGCTTTCTTT. The chain combines TRBV29-1 with TRBJ1-1; TRBD1 agrees at 7 bases. J was trimmed by 8 bases and V by 4 bases; bases with no gene match: 4. CDR3 length equals 11 residues. Germline-derived CDR1 and CDR2 are SQVTM and ANQGSEA.

This clone was counted ten times or more. The rearrangement joins TRBV18 to TRBJ1-1; 7 nucleotides line up with TRBD1. V shed 5 bases, J shed 4 bases, and the junction held 7 bases outside the gene matches. The CDR3 is made up of 14 amino acids. The V gene's germline CDR1 is KGHSH and CDR2 LQKENI. CDR3 protein: CASSNEQGFTEAFF. In DNA, the CDR3 is TGTGCCAGCTCAAATGAACAGGGGTTCACTGAAGCTTTCTTT.

This chain connects TRBV5-1 to TRBJ2-1, with 7 bases aligning to TRBD1. The junction had 7 bases not matched to a gene; V was cut back by 4 bases and J by 6 bases. In germline, CDR1 is SGHRS, CDR2 YFSETQ. The CDR3 runs to 14 residues. CDR3 region: CASSLTGTFNEQFF. The CDR3 DNA follows: TGCGCCAGCAGCCTGACAGGGACGTTCAATGAGCAGTTCTTC.

This CDR3 is CAIRDRGEQYF. In DNA, the CDR3 is TGTGCCATCAGGGACCGGGGCGAGCAGTACTTC. The genes are TRBV10-3 and TRBJ2-7; possibly TRBD2 for D (5 bases). The CDR3 covers 11 residues. V lost 6 bases and J 6 bases, leaving 9 bases between the germline ends. Germline V CDR1 and CDR2: ENHRY, SYGVKD.

The chain joins TRBV3-1 (or the pseudogene TRBV3-2) to TRBJ2-5; maybe TRBD2 (6 bases). CDR3 size: 15 residues. The V gene lost 4 bases and the J gene lost 5 bases, with 17 bases spanning the gap. CDR1 is LGHDT, CDR2 YNNKEL, per germline (reference sequence). CDR3 region: CASSPGDGLGETQYF. As DNA, the CDR3 is TGTGCCAGCAGCCCGGGGGACGGCCTGGGGGAGACCCAGTACTTC.

The V call is TRBV10-1, the J call TRBJ1-1, with D hard to call. Germline V gives CDR1 WNHNN, CDR2 SYGVQD (reference sequence). The V gene lost 3 bases and the J gene lost 2 bases, with 13 bases spanning the gap. This CDR3 contains 15 residues. CDR3 sequence (DNA): TGCGCCAGCAGTGACCCTGGACGGGGTAACACTGAAGCTTTCTTT. It codes for CASSDPGRGNTEAFF.

The chain couples TRBV28 to TRBJ1-2, with D tentatively TRBD1 (6 bases). Germline V gene data show CDR1 as MDHEN and CDR2 as SYDVKM. The CDR3 consists of 15 residues. With 6 bases removed from V and 8 bases from J, the gap between germline ends came to 22 bases. The CDR3 reads CASSPRTAALLGYTF. The CDR3 DNA follows: TGTGCCAGCAGCCCACGGACAGCGGCTCTATTGGGCTACACCTTC.

This sequence joins TRBV7-9 and TRBJ1-4, with 7 bases matching TRBD1. The CDR3 is 14 amino acids. The J segment lost 8 bases and the V segment lost 2 bases, leaving 5 bases of the junction unmatched. Germline V gene sequence: CDR1 SEHNR, CDR2 FQNEAQ (reference sequence). The CDR3 sequence: CASSLRGGGEKLFF. DNA of the CDR3: TGTGCCAGCAGCTTACGAGGGGGCGGAGAAAAACTGTTTTTT.

The chain combines TRBV4-1 with TRBJ2-7, with a possible D match to TRBD2 (5 bases). CDR3 length: 15 amino acids. Trimming removed 0 bases from V and 2 bases from J, with 11 bases in between. Germline assignment: CDR1 MGHRA and CDR2 YSYEKL. CDR3 loop: CASSQEVSGAYEQYF. In DNA form, the CDR3 reads TGCGCCAGCAGCCAAGAGGTAAGCGGCGCCTACGAGCAGTACTTC.